The 12 T cell receptor beta chains reported below all come from one sample, sequenced in a study of cytomegalovirus exposure and HLA in healthy donors. Generated by immunoSEQ multiplex PCR, the TCRdb table keeps only in-frame clones and is missing some. Of 110,000 to 150,000 clones listed, roughly 87% are singletons. Sequences were obtained from PBMCs. These receptors originate from a woman under 30 in good health and CMV-seropositive.

The chain carries TRBV30 and TRBJ1-6, with a weak D call TRBD1 (6 bases). The V and J ends lost 2 bases and 0 bases respectively, with 11 bases between them. Germline CDR1 reads GTSNPN; CDR2 reads SVGIG (reference sequence). The CDR3 has 16 amino acids. This chain's CDR3 is CAWSLDSSSYNSPLHF. DNA of the CDR3: TGTGCCTGGAGTCTGGACAGCAGCTCCTATAATTCACCCCTCCACTTT. Combining the CDR3 with reference TRBV30 and TRBJ1-6 gives the whole variable domain SQTIHQWPATLVQPVGSPLSLECTVEGTSNPNLYWYRQAAGRGLQLLFYSVGIGQISSEVPQNLSASRPQDRQFILSSKKLLLSDSGFYLCAWSLDSSSYNSPLHFGNGTRLTVT.

The chain couples TRBV28 to TRBJ1-5; no clear D gene. This CDR3 has 15 amino acids. The germline V gene encodes CDR1 MDHEN and CDR2 SYDVKM. Trimming took off 2 bases at V and 1 base at J, with 9 bases between the two ends. CDR3 amino acids: CASSLQAVSNQPQHF. CDR3 in DNA: TGTGCCAGCAGTTTACAAGCGGTGAGCAATCAGCCCCAGCATTTT.

The J gene is TRBJ2-3, the V gene TRBV4-1, with D unresolved. The CDR3 consists of 15 residues. Germline V gives CDR1 MGHRA, CDR2 YSYEKL. V was trimmed by 7 bases and J by 0 bases, leaving 14 bases between them. This chain's CDR3 is CASTETVTSTDTQYF. The CDR3, as DNA: TGCGCCAGCACCGAGACTGTTACTAGCACAGATACGCAGTATTTT.

J is TRBJ2-4 and V is TRBV2, with no clear D. The CDR3 loop spans 13 amino acids. The germline V gene has CDR1 SNHLY and CDR2 FYNNEI. V lost 2 bases and J 3 bases, leaving 5 bases between the germline ends. The CDR3 region is CASSETYKNIQYF. DNA of the CDR3: TGTGCCAGCAGTGAAACCTACAAAAACATTCAGTACTTC.

V gene TRBV23-1 combines with J gene TRBJ2-1, with 9 bases that match TRBD2. TRBV23-1 counts as an open reading frame of uncertain function. The CDR3 length is 17 residues. V gave up 0 bases and J gave up 3 bases; unmatched junction bases: 6. This chain's CDR3 is CASSQSETSGNYNEQFF. Here the CDR3 DNA reads TGCGCCAGCAGTCAATCGGAGACTAGCGGAAACTACAATGAGCAGTTCTTC.

This rearrangement joins TRBV2 to TRBJ2-3; 7 nucleotides align to TRBD1. The CDR3 consists of 15 residues. Germline V CDR1 and CDR2: SNHLY, FYNNEI. The V and J ends lost 5 bases and 1 base, in that order; junction bases with no gene match: 6. CDR3 nucleotides: TGTGCCAGCAGTCGACAGGGTAAAGGCACAGATACGCAGTATTTT. Protein product: CASSRQGKGTDTQYF.

The J gene is TRBJ2-7, the V gene TRBV28, with 12 bases that match TRBD1. CDR3 length: 13 amino acids. Losses at the gene ends were 6 bases for V and 7 bases for J; bases not matched to a gene: 4. From germline, CDR1 is MDHEN and CDR2 SYDVKM. As DNA, the CDR3 is TGTGCCAGCAGGGGGGGACAGGGGGCAGAGCAGTACTTC. It encodes CASRGGQGAEQYF.

The chain employs TRBV6-5 and TRBJ2-5; possible D gene TRBD2, 6 bases. V was cut by 2 bases and J by 14 bases, with 18 bases left in between. This CDR3 comprises 13 residues. Germline CDR1 and CDR2: MNHEY and SVGAGI. CDR3 bases: TGTGCCAGCAGTTACCGTTATGGGGGGATTCAATACTTC. It translates to CASSYRYGGIQYF.

This rearrangement joins TRBV4-1 to TRBJ2-7; D call uncertain. V lost 4 bases and J 4 bases, leaving 11 bases between the germline ends. CDR1 and CDR2 from the germline V gene are MGHRA and YSYEKL. The CDR3 runs to 13 residues. In DNA, the CDR3 is TGCGCCAGCAGCCTAAGACCACAGTACGAGCAGTACTTC. Translated: CASSLRPQYEQYF.

The chain combines TRBV19 with TRBJ2-7; tentatively, D is TRBD2 (6 bases). Trimming took off 1 base at V and 3 bases at J, with 13 bases between the two ends. This CDR3 has 15 amino acids. Germline values: CDR1 LNHDA, CDR2 SQIVND (reference sequence). CDR3 protein: CASSIAGDSYYEQYF. The CDR3 region has the DNA TGTGCCAGTAGTATAGCGGGGGACTCCTACTACGAGCAGTACTTC.

The CDR3 sequence is CASSVTPANYGYTF. DNA for the CDR3: TGTGCCAGCAGTGTAACACCAGCTAACTATGGCTACACCTTC. The V gene is TRBV6-1, the J gene TRBJ1-2; D unresolved. The CDR3 runs to 14 residues. Germline CDR1 reads MNHNS; CDR2 reads SASEGT. V was cut by 4 bases and J by 0 bases, with 9 bases left in between.

The chain combines TRBV5-5 with TRBJ1-1; 9 bases agree with TRBD1. V lost 4 bases, J lost 3 bases, and 7 bases stayed unmatched. The V gene's germline CDR1 is SGHKS and CDR2 YYEKEE (reference sequence). The CDR3 has 15 amino acids. The CDR3: CASSHDRGRDTEAFF. The DNA of the CDR3 is TGTGCCAGCAGCCATGACAGGGGGAGGGACACTGAAGCTTTCTTT.